The rows below give T cell receptor beta chains drawn from one sample of a study of blood T cell repertoires in COVID-19. The table came from immunoSEQ multiplex PCR; TCRdb's copy has only in-frame clones and leaves some out. This table has about 150,000 clones, 80% to 90% appearing once. The sequenced material came from peripheral blood. The source of these receptors is a woman aged 55-69 years with COVID-19, enrolled during active disease. Each CDR3 is given with its conserved first and last residue. A D gene is named only where the DNA matches it firmly. A clone size is listed for some rows: how often the clone was seen (once, few, many), or a class if it is expanded.

d_call j_call clone_size v_call cdr3_aa cdr3_nt
- TRBJ2-7 - TRBV5-5 CASSFQGSPSYEQYF TGTGCCAGCAGCTTTCAGGGATCTCCTTCCTACGAGCAGTACTTC
- TRBJ2-5 - TRBV30 CAWSHLGGLRETQYF TGTGCCTGGAGTCACTTGGGGGGGCTCCGGGAGACCCAGTACTTC
TRBD1 TRBJ1-5 few TRBV5-1 CASSWTGGQPQHF TGCGCCAGCAGCTGGACAGGGGGTCAGCCCCAGCATTTT
TRBD1 TRBJ2-6 - TRBV7-3 CASSLGTVTGSGANVLTF TGTGCCAGCAGCTTAGGGACAGTCACAGGCTCTGGGGCCAACGTCCTGACTTTC
- TRBJ1-5 few TRBV9 CASSGGGGNQPQHF TGTGCCAGCAGCGGGGGCGGAGGCAATCAGCCCCAGCATTTT
- TRBJ2-1 - TRBV18 CASSPPSTADNEQFF TGTGCCAGCTCACCACCGTCGACAGCCGACAATGAGCAGTTCTTC
- TRBJ2-5 - TRBV7-3 CASSLLGVRETQYF TGTGCCAGCAGCTTACTAGGGGTCAGAGAGACCCAGTACTTC
- TRBJ1-5 - TRBV19 CASSMGGKGNQPQHF TGTGCCAGTAGTATGGGGGGAAAAGGGAATCAGCCCCAGCATTTT
- TRBJ1-6 - TRBV5-1 CASSFEGVYNSPLHF TGCGCCAGCAGCTTTGAGGGGGTCTATAATTCACCCCTCCACTTT
- TRBJ1-5 - TRBV6-5 CASSYRGSNQPQHF TGTGCCAGCAGTTACAGGGGTAGCAATCAGCCCCAGCATTTT
- TRBJ2-2 - TRBV19 CASMAEGRNTGELFF TGTGCCAGTATGGCCGAGGGCCGGAACACCGGGGAGCTGTTTTTT
TRBD1 TRBJ1-4 - TRBV3-1/TRBV3-2 CASSQGQGEEKLFF TGTGCCAGCAGCCAAGGACAGGGAGAAGAAAAACTGTTTTTT
- TRBJ2-3 - TRBV15 CATSRDLGGGPDTQYF TGTGCCACCAGCAGAGATCTAGGGGGAGGGCCAGATACGCAGTATTTT
- TRBJ1-5 - TRBV3-1/TRBV3-2 CASSHGQHNQPQHF TGTGCCAGCAGCCACGGACAGCACAATCAGCCCCAGCATTTT
TRBD1 TRBJ1-1 - TRBV6-5 CASSYSTGDTEAFF TGTGCCAGCAGTTACTCTACAGGGGATACTGAAGCTTTCTTT
- TRBJ2-5 - TRBV27 CASSYRVQETQYF TGTGCCAGCAGCTACAGGGTCCAAGAGACCCAGTACTTC
- TRBJ1-2 - TRBV12-3/TRBV12-4 CASSVGGIGGYTF TGTGCCAGCAGTGTGGGGGGGATCGGAGGCTACACCTTC
- TRBJ1-2 - TRBV2 CASGGDERVRGYTF TGTGCCAGCGGGGGGGATGAGAGGGTACGTGGCTACACCTTC
- TRBJ2-7 - TRBV7-6 CASSPLPGFGSYEQYF TGTGCCAGCAGCCCACTACCGGGTTTCGGGTCCTACGAGCAGTACTTC
TRBD1 TRBJ1-5 - TRBV6-5 CASTMGQGRQPQHF TGTGCCAGCACCATGGGACAGGGACGACAGCCCCAGCATTTT
TRBD2 TRBJ2-5 - TRBV11-2 CASSPRGGEAQYF TGTGCCAGCAGCCCTCGGGGGGGGGAGGCCCAGTACTTC
- TRBJ2-3 - TRBV11-2 CASSFNAGRGTDTQYF TGTGCCAGCAGCTTTAACGCCGGGCGGGGCACAGATACGCAGTATTTT
- TRBJ2-7 - TRBV7-2 CASSSSGSRFYEQYF TGTGCCAGCAGCTCCAGTGGGAGTCGCTTCTACGAGCAGTACTTC
TRBD2 TRBJ2-1 - TRBV5-4 CASSPTSGGPGEQFF TGTGCCAGCAGCCCTACTAGCGGGGGGCCAGGGGAGCAGTTCTTC
TRBD1 TRBJ1-6 - TRBV18 CASSTTGGGDNSPLHF TGTGCCAGCTCAACAACAGGGGGGGGCGATAATTCACCCCTCCACTTT
- TRBJ1-1 - TRBV5-1 CASSLGGLMNTEAFF TGCGCCAGCAGCTTGGGAGGATTAATGAACACTGAAGCTTTCTTT
TRBD2 TRBJ2-5 - TRBV9 CASSVTSSQETQYF TGTGCCAGCAGTGTGACTAGCTCCCAAGAGACCCAGTACTTC
- TRBJ2-3 - TRBV5-1 CASRVTDTQYF TGCGCCAGCCGGGTCACAGATACGCAGTATTTT
- TRBJ2-7 once TRBV10-3 CAISTGSFYEQYF TGTGCCATCAGCACAGGGAGTTTTTACGAGCAGTACTTC
- TRBJ2-4 - TRBV3-1/TRBV3-2 CASSQDTGLGAKNIQYF TGTGCCAGCAGCCAAGATACGGGTTTAGGAGCCAAAAACATTCAGTACTTC
TRBD1 TRBJ1-6 - TRBV14 CASSQVAGGYSPLHF TGTGCCAGCAGCCAAGTAGCAGGGGGCTATTCACCCCTCCACTTT
TRBD2 TRBJ2-2 few TRBV7-6 CASSPFGGGLSDTGELFF TGTGCCAGCAGTCCGTTTGGCGGGGGACTATCTGACACCGGGGAGCTGTTTTTT
- TRBJ2-1 - TRBV7-3 CASSQWRAANEQFF TGTGCCAGCAGCCAATGGAGGGCGGCCAATGAGCAGTTCTTC
- TRBJ1-2 - TRBV2 CASSEAGQAYGYTF TGTGCCAGCAGTGAAGCAGGCCAGGCCTATGGCTACACCTTC
TRBD2 TRBJ2-1 - TRBV29-1 CSFLGRGGRNEQFF TGCAGCTTCTTGGGGCGGGGGGGCCGCAATGAGCAGTTCTTC